This T cell receptor (beta chain) was captured by sequencing in a study of blood T cell repertoires in COVID-19. Study-wide background: Before being deemed recovered, Cohort 3 donors had two negative PCRs, clearance, or symptom resolution. Samples of COVID-19 (acute and convalescent) were obtained from the United States, Italy and Spain.

Under the authors' procedure: The assay estimated nucleated cells by amplifying reference gene primers. Some clones are missing from TCRdb's copy, which holds only in-frame ones; the method was immunoSEQ multiplex PCR. From that table come the V and J calls and clone size; the DNA was used to work out D and trimming. The repertoire consists of about 400,000 clones, with 80% to 90% occurring once and the leading ten covering more than 1.5%. This CDR3 has 18 amino acids. The germline gives CDR1 SGHRS, CDR2 YFSETQ. The V and J ends lost 0 bases and 1 base, in that order; junction bases with no gene match: 6. Participants' own reports of clinical history determined their cohort assignment.

Material: PBMCs or T cells enriched from blood (not recorded which). V is TRBV5-1 and J is TRBJ2-2; TRBD2 aligns across 10 bases. The sequence came from a man aged 35-49 years in a cohort exposed to, infected with or recovered from COVID-19 (not recorded which). The CDR3 DNA reads TGCGCCAGCAGCTTGGTAATAGCGGGAGGCGTGAACACCGGGGAGCTGTTTTTT. Translated, it gives CASSLVIAGGVNTGELFF.